The following is a T cell receptor (beta chain) sequence with its context. Its antigen remains unknown. The data derive from a study of vaccination and CD4 T cells after COVID-19. Study details: Post-vaccine specimens were obtained a median 72 days after dose two (range 14 to 241). The peptides that stimulated the cells were overlapping spike peptides from SARS-CoV-2, HCoV-NL63, HCoV-OC43 and HCoV-229E. Study-level results: It was found that, in convalescent patients, 304 of 307 vaccine-specific clones were spike mono-reactive.

Described treatment: approximately nine-day PBMC culture with coronavirus spike peptide pools or control peptides (ViraFEST assay). Ahead of the COVID-19 pandemic (2011-2018), the CD4+ T cells of the unexposed donor were collected. From the approximately ten-day cultures, CD4+ T cells were isolated by negative selection. The Oncomine TCR Beta short-read assay sequenced DNA from cultured CD4+ T cells. TCRdb passed the PCR reads through MiXCR, listing each CDR3 protein once. The sample contains approximately 5,800 distinct CDR3 sequences, 41% of which appear only once. The V gene end was trimmed by 1 base and the J gene end by 3 bases; junction bases not matched to a gene: 7. The CDR3 sequence is 16 residues long. Looked up from germline, CDR1 is DFQATT and CDR2 is SNEGSKA (reference sequence).

What was sequenced was CD4+ T cells from blood, cultured in vitro. J is TRBJ1-2 and V is TRBV20-1; 11 positions agree with TRBD1. The TCR was taken from a human donor in good health. CDR3 protein: CSARVVGTGGYYGYTF. CDR3 DNA: TGCAGTGCTAGAGTCGTAGGGACAGGGGGGTACTATGGCTACACCTTC.